These T cell receptor beta chains were read from a single sample in a study of response to subunit inactivated influenza vaccine. TCRdb re-analysed the RT-PCR reads in MiXCR, keeping a single row per CDR3 protein. The sample yields around 530,000 distinct CDR3 sequences, more than 15% seen once. Material: CD4+ T cells sorted from PBMCs, obtained roughly 24 months after vaccination. The source of these receptors is a man aged 45-69 years who received an inactivated influenza vaccine. CDR3s include the opening cysteine and the closing phenylalanine or tryptophan. The D gene is left open where the match is weak. The size of a clone is reported for some rows only, either as once, few or many, or as a class for expanded clones.

d_call j_call clone_size v_call cdr3_aa cdr3_nt
NA TRBJ2-1 NA TRBV4-2 CASSRLSQAVPSDEQFF TGTGCCAGCAGCCGCCTTTCGCAGGCGGTTCCTTCGGATGAGCAGTTCTTC
NA TRBJ1-1 NA TRBV18 CASSPRGIEWVTEAFF TGTGCCAGCTCACCGCGGGGGATTGAGTGGGTTACTGAAGCTTTCTTT
NA TRBJ2-2 many TRBV3-1 CASRGGPTGELFF TGTGCCAGCAGGGGGGGGCCCACCGGGGAGCTGTTTTTT
NA TRBJ1-1 NA TRBV12-3/TRBV12-4 CASSLVGTVTEAFF TGTGCCAGCAGTTTAGTCGGCACCGTCACTGAAGCTTTCTTT
NA TRBJ2-7 NA TRBV6-1 CASRQDPSSYEQYF TGTGCCAGCAGACAGGACCCTAGCTCCTACGAGCAGTACTTC
TRBD1 TRBJ1-2 NA TRBV12-3/TRBV12-4 CASSSTRQGLGYGYTF TGTGCCAGCAGTTCAACGAGACAGGGGCTGGGGTATGGCTACACCTTC
NA TRBJ2-7 NA TRBV18 CASSQRDTTYEQYF TGTGCCAGCTCACAGCGGGACACAACCTACGAGCAGTACTTC
NA TRBJ2-7 NA TRBV19 CASSIAGETYEQYF TGTGCCAGTAGTATAGCGGGGGAGACCTACGAGCAGTACTTC
NA TRBJ2-2 few TRBV6-2/TRBV6-3 CASSPHLPNTGELFF TGTGCCAGCAGTCCCCATCTACCGAACACCGGGGAGCTGTTTTTT
NA TRBJ2-3 few TRBV12-3/TRBV12-4 CASTPGSGADTQYF TGTGCCAGCACGCCGGGCTCCGGGGCAGATACGCAGTATTTT
NA TRBJ2-3 NA TRBV10-3 CAISESAHTDTQYF TGTGCCATCAGTGAGTCGGCACACACAGATACGCAGTATTTT
NA TRBJ2-3 NA TRBV14 CASSQDFVYSTDTQYF TGTGCCAGCAGCCAAGATTTTGTCTATTCCACAGATACGCAGTATTTT
NA TRBJ2-2 few TRBV24-1 CATTGAANTGELFF TGTGCCACCACTGGGGCCGCGAACACCGGGGAGCTGTTTTTT
NA TRBJ2-7 many TRBV7-2 CASSQTNEQYF TGTGCCAGCAGCCAGACGAACGAGCAGTACTTC
NA TRBJ2-7 NA TRBV7-2 CASSLDGGLNEQYF TGTGCCAGCAGCTTAGATGGGGGGCTCAACGAGCAGTACTTC
NA TRBJ2-7 NA TRBV20-1 CSAKKGMGEQYF TGCAGTGCCAAGAAAGGGATGGGGGAGCAGTACTTC
TRBD1 TRBJ2-7 few TRBV20-1 CSANTGQTYEQYF TGCAGTGCAAACACGGGACAGACCTACGAGCAGTACTTC
NA TRBJ2-3 few TRBV21-1 CASSKYCALSVFADTQYF TGTGCCAGCAGCAAGTATTGTGCGTTAAGCGTTTTTGCAGATACGCAGTATTTT
NA TRBJ1-6 few TRBV7-2 CASSPGGLYNSPLHF TGTGCCAGCAGCCCGGGGGGGCTGTATAATTCACCCCTCCACTTT
NA TRBJ2-2 NA TRBV4-3 CASSQYRGSGELFF TGCGCCAGCAGCCAATATCGGGGGTCCGGGGAGCTGTTTTTT
NA TRBJ1-1 many TRBV20-1 CSARVRALSNTEAFF TGCAGTGCTAGAGTAAGGGCACTATCGAACACTGAAGCTTTCTTT
NA TRBJ1-1 few TRBV7-2 CASSLRNGIEAFF TGTGCCAGCAGCTTAAGGAACGGGATTGAAGCTTTCTTT
TRBD1 TRBJ2-3 few TRBV7-9 CASSLFSGQSTDTQYF TGTGCCAGCAGCTTATTCTCGGGACAGAGCACAGATACGCAGTATTTT
NA TRBJ1-1 few TRBV5-1 CASSPQLGDTEAFF TGCGCCAGCAGCCCCCAGTTGGGGGACACTGAAGCTTTCTTT
NA TRBJ1-2 few TRBV7-9 CASSLATHPGYTF TGTGCCAGCAGCTTAGCAACTCACCCTGGCTACACCTTC
NA TRBJ2-4 NA TRBV28 CASSGVLAKNIQYF TGTGCCAGCAGTGGGGTCCTAGCCAAAAACATTCAGTACTTC
TRBD1 TRBJ1-2 NA TRBV6-5 CASSYQPGQGNYGYTF TGTGCCAGCAGTTACCAACCGGGACAGGGGAACTATGGCTACACCTTC
NA TRBJ1-1 NA TRBV18 CASSPADTEAFF TGTGCCAGCTCACCCGCCGACACTGAAGCTTTCTTT
TRBD2 TRBJ2-1 few TRBV7-9 CASSFTSGRRNEQFF TGTGCCAGCAGCTTTACTAGCGGGAGGAGGAATGAGCAGTTCTTC
NA TRBJ1-6 few TRBV6-1 CASRWSGDASPLHF TGTGCCAGCAGGTGGTCGGGGGACGCCTCACCCCTCCACTTT
NA TRBJ2-7 many TRBV12-3/TRBV12-4 CASSRADEQYF TGTGCCAGCAGCCGGGCCGACGAGCAGTACTTC
NA TRBJ2-1 few TRBV12-3/TRBV12-4 CASSLGRSVYNEQFF TGTGCCAGCAGTTTGGGTCGATCGGTCTACAATGAGCAGTTCTTC
TRBD2 TRBJ2-7 NA TRBV28 CASSRTGLSNLYEQYF TGTGCCAGCAGCCGGACGGGACTATCCAACCTCTACGAGCAGTACTTC
NA TRBJ1-1 NA TRBV5-1 CASSLAGTPNTEAFF TGCGCCAGCAGCTTGGCCGGGACCCCGAACACTGAAGCTTTCTTT
NA TRBJ2-1 NA TRBV7-8 CASSLSHNEQFF TGTGCCAGCAGCTTAAGTCACAATGAGCAGTTCTTC
TRBD2 TRBJ2-1 many TRBV7-8 CASSLFAGGYNEQFF TGTGCCAGCAGCTTATTTGCGGGGGGGTACAATGAGCAGTTCTTC
NA TRBJ1-5 many TRBV5-1 CASSLEGWGDQPQHF TGCGCCAGCAGCTTGGAAGGTTGGGGGGATCAGCCCCAGCATTTT
NA TRBJ2-7 few TRBV11-2 CASSLDRDGQYF TGTGCCAGCAGCTTAGATCGAGACGGGCAGTACTTC
TRBD1 TRBJ2-7 few TRBV6-2/TRBV6-3 CASSYDRGYEQYF TGTGCCAGCAGTTACGACAGGGGCTACGAGCAGTACTTC
NA TRBJ1-5 once TRBV20-1 CSASISGNQPQHF TGCAGTGCTAGTATCTCCGGGAATCAGCCCCAGCATTTT